Here is one T cell receptor (beta chain) with its context. Using immunoSEQ multiplex PCR, the repertoire was profiled, and TCRdb retains in-frame clones only, with some absent. The sample yields over 110,000 clones, around nine tenths seen once. The source of the sample is a study of control samples from healthy donors and cancer patients. Germline loops: CDR1 MDHEN, CDR2 SYDVKM. The CDR3 covers 16 residues. The V segment lost 1 base and the J segment 6 bases; nucleotides outside the gene matches: 9. The J gene is TRBJ2-7, the V gene TRBV28; 10 bases agree with TRBD1. This receptor was identified in a woman in her 30s in good health. Sequencing was done on a sample of blood. CDR3 sequence (DNA): TGTGCCAGCAGTTTATTGAATTGGGGGACAGGGGCCGAGCAGTACTTC. It yields the protein CASSLLNWGTGAEQYF.